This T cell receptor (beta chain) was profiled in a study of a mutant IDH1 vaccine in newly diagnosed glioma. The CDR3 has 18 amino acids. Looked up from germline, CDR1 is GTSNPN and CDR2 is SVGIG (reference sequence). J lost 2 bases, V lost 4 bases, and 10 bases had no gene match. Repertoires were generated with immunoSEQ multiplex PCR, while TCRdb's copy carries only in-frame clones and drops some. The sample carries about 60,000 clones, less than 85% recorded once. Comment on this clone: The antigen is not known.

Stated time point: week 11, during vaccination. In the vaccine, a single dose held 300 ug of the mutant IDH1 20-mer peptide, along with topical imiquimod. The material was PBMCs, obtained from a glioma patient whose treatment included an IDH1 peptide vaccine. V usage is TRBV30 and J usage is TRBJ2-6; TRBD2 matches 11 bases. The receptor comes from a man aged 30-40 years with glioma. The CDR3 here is CAWTTRASGGTGANVLTF. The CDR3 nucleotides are TGTGCCTGGACCACTCGGGCTAGCGGGGGGACTGGGGCCAACGTCCTGACTTTC.